This paragraph covers one T cell receptor beta chain sequence. These data are taken from a study of blood T cell repertoires in COVID-19. V dropped 1 base and J dropped 5; count of bases not matched to a gene: 7. This CDR3 region has 15 residues. In germline, CDR1 is GTSNPN, CDR2 SVGIG (reference sequence). Per the original methods: Reference gene primer amplification gave estimated nucleated cell counts. Libraries were prepared by immunoSEQ multiplex PCR; TCRdb keeps only in-frame clonotypes and omits some of them. Clone size and V and J calls were adopted from that table, with D and trimming inferred from the DNA. The sample records about 33,000 clones, about 85% being singletons.

This TCR came from a human donor in a cohort sampled during active COVID-19. The chain has TRBV30 and TRBJ2-5; 10 bases fit TRBD1. Specimen: peripheral blood. The CDR3 region has the DNA TGTGCCTGGAGTGGGGACAGGGGAACCACGGAGACCCAGTACTTC. Translation: CAWSGDRGTTETQYF.